The table lists the clone carrying this T cell receptor beta chain with many counts. Building the TCR beta libraries relied on iRepertoire HTBI primers, and CDR3 regions underwent Arm-PCR. In the authors' methods: Identification yielded around 68 TRBV and 13 to 15 TRBJ segments across samples. TCRdb re-derived calls from the multiplex PCR reads in MiXCR, one entry per CDR3 protein. Here the V and J calls rest on TCRdb's processing, not on the authors' analysis. The profile shows about 470,000 distinct CDR3 sequences, 15% of them singletons. The junction had 8 bases not matched to a gene; V was cut back by 7 bases and J by 8 bases. The germline V gene has CDR1 ENHRY and CDR2 SYGVKD. There are 16 residues in the CDR3. This sample stems from a study of regulatory T cells in long-lasting Graves disease. Time point given: newly diagnosed GD, antithyroid drugs for less than 3 months. RNA isolated from PBMCs was used to make the TCR library. Patients all came to the study from an endocrinology department in Xi'an, China.

The same sample was also studied in work on T cells in Graves' hyperthyroidism and ophthalmopathy. As reported in that work: First-round RT-PCR with HTBI primers amplified the TCR CDR3 region.

The clonotype comes from a woman aged 25-40 years with Graves disease. Sample: peripheral blood mononuclear cells (PBMCs), taken at new diagnosis, from a patient treated with antithyroid drugs. V gene TRBV10-3 combines with J gene TRBJ2-1; TRBD2 aligns across 16 bases. The CDR3 reads CAITRGLAGGSHEQFF. In nucleotides, the CDR3 is TGTGCCATCACCCGGGGACTAGCGGGAGGGTCCCATGAGCAGTTCTTC.